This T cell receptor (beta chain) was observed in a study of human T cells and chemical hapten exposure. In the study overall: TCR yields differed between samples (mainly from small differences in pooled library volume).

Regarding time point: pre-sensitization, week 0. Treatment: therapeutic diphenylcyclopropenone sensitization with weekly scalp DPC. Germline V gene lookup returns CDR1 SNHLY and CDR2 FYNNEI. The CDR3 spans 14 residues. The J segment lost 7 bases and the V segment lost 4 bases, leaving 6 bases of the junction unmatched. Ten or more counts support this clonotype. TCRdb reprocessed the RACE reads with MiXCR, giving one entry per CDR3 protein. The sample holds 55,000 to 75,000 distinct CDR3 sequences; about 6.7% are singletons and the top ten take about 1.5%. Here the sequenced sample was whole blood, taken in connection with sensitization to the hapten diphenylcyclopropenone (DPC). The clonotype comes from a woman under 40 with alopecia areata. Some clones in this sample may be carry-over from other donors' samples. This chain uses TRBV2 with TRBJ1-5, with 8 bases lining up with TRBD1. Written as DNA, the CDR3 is TGTGCCAGCAGTGCTGACAGGGGTGGACAGCCCCAGCATTTT. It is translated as CASSADRGGQPQHF.